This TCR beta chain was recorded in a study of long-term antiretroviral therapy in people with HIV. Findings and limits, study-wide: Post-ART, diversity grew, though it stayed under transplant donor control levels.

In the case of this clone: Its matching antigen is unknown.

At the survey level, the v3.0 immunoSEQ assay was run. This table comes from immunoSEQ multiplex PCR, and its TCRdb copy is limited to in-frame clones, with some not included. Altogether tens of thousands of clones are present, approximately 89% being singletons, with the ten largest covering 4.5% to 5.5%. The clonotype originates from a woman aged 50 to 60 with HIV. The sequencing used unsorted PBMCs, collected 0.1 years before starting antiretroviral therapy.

This CDR3 is CASSGGNSYEQYF. CDR3 coding DNA: TGTGCCAGCAGCGGGGGGAACTCCTACGAGCAGTACTTC. J is TRBJ2-7 and V is TRBV5-4; perhaps TRBD2 as D (6 bases). Germline CDR1 reads SGHNT; CDR2 reads YYREEE (reference sequence). V was pared by 4 bases and J by 0 bases, with 8 bases between. This CDR3 has 13 amino acids.